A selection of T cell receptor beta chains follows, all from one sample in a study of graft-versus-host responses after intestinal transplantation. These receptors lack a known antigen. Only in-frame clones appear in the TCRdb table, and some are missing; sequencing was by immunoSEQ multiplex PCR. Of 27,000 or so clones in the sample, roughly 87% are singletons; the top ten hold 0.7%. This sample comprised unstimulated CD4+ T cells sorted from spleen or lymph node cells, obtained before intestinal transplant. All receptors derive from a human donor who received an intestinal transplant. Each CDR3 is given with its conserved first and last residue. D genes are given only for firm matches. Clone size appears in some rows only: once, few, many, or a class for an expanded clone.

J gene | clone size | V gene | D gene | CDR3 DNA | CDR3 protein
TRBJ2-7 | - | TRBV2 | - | TGTGCCAGCAGTGAATCCCGGACCTACGAGCAGTACTTC | CASSESRTYEQYF
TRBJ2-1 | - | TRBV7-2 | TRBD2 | TGTGCCAGCAGCTTACGGCGGGAGGGCCCTAGGGGGTTCTTC | CASSLRREGPRGFF
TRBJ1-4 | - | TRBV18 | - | TGTGCCAGCTCAAGGGACATTAATGAAAAACTGTTTTTT | CASSRDINEKLFF
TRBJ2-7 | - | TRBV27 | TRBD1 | TGTGCCAGCAGTTTATTTAGACAGGGTGGGGCCTACGAGCAGTACTTC | CASSLFRQGGAYEQYF
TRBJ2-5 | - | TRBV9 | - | TGTGCCAGCAGCGTAGATAGGGGAATGGAGACCCAGTACTTC | CASSVDRGMETQYF
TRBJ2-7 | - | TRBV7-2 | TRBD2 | TGTGCCAGCAGCCTCGGGACTAGCTATTACGAGCAGTACTTC | CASSLGTSYYEQYF
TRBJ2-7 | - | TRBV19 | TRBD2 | TGTGCCAGTAGTATTTCGGGGAGGGCCTCCTACGAGCAGTACTTC | CASSISGRASYEQYF
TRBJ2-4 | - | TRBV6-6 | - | TGTGCCAGCAGTTACGGAAGGCAGGACATTCAGTACTTC | CASSYGRQDIQYF
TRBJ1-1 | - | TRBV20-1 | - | TGCAGTGCGACTGAAGCTTTCTTT | CSATEAFF
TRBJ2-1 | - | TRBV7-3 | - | TGTGCCAGCAGCTCTAGGGGCCTCGCGGGTGAGCAGTTCTTC | CASSSRGLAGEQFF
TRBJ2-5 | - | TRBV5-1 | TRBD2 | TGCGCCAGCAGCTTGAGCCGGGGGGACCAAGAGACCCAGTACTTC | CASSLSRGDQETQYF
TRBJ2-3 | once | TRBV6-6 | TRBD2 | TGTGCCAGCAGATTGACTAGCGGGGGTGGGGATACGCAGTATTTT | CASRLTSGGGDTQYF
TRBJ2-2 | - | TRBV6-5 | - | TGTGCCAGCAGTGTGGTGGGCGGGGAGCTGTTTTTT | CASSVVGGELFF
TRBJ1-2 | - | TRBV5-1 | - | TGCGCCAGCAGCTTGGCGCCCGGCACCTTCTATGGCTACACCTTC | CASSLAPGTFYGYTF
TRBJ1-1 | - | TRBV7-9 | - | TGTGCCAGCAGCTCCAAGGGGAGGGACACTGAAGCTTTCTTT | CASSSKGRDTEAFF
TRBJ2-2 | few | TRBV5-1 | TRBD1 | TGCGCCAGCAGCTTGGCCGGACAGGGTGAGACCGGGGAGCTGTTTTTT | CASSLAGQGETGELFF
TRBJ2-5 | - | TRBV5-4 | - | TGTGCCAGCAGCTTCTCCCAAGAGACCCAGTACTTC | CASSFSQETQYF
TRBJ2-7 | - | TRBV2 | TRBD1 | TGTGCCAGCAGATGGGGACAGCCAACCTACGAGCAGTACTTC | CASRWGQPTYEQYF
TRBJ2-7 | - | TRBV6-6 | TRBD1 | TGTGCCAGCAGTTCCCGGACAGGCATCAACGAGCAGTACTTC | CASSSRTGINEQYF
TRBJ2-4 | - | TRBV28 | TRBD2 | TGTGCCACCGATGTCCTAGCGGGAGGGCCCAAAAACATTCAGTACTTC | CATDVLAGGPKNIQYF
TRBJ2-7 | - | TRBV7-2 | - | TGTGCCAGCAGCAAAAGACCGGACAGAGCCTACGAGCAGTACTTC | CASSKRPDRAYEQYF
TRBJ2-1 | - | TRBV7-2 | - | TGTGCCAGCAGCTTTATGCAGGTCTACAATGAGCAGTTCTTC | CASSFMQVYNEQFF
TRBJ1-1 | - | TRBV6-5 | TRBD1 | TGTGCCAGCAGTTACTCGACAGGGATGCGCACTGAAGCTTTCTTT | CASSYSTGMRTEAFF
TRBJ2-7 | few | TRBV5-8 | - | TGTGCCAGCAGCTTGGTCTACGAGCAGTACTTC | CASSLVYEQYF
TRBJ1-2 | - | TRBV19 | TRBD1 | TGTGCCAGTACCAGTACCCCCACCGGGACAGCTAACTATGGCTACACCTTC | CASTSTPTGTANYGYTF
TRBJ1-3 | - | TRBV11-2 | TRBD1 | TGTGCCAGCAGCTACCCCCCCGACAGGGGGCTTGGAAACACCATATATTTT | CASSYPPDRGLGNTIYF